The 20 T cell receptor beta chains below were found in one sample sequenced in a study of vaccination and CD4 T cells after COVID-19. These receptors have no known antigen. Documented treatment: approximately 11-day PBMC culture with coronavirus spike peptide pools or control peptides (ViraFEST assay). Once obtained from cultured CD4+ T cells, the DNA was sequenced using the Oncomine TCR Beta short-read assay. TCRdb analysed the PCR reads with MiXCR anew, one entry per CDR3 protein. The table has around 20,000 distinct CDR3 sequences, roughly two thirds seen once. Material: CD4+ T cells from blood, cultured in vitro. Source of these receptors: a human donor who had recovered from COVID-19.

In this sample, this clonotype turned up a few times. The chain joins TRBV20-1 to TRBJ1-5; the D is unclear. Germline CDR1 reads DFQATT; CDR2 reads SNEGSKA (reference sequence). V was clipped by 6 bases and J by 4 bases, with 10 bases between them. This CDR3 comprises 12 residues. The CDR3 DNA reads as TGCAGTGCCATAGGTTATAATCAGCCCCAGCATTTT. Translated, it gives CSAIGYNQPQHF.

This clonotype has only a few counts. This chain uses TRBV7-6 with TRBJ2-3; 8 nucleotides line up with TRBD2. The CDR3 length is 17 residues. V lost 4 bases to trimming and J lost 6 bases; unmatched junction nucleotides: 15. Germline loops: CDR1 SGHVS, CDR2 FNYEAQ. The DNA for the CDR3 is TGTGCCAGCAGCTCTCCCCTCAGCGGGAGACGGTTGGATACGCAGTATTTT. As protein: CASSSPLSGRRLDTQYF.

The CDR3, as DNA: TGTGCCACCAGTGACAAGAGGGACAGGGATGGCCCCTACGAGCAGTACTTC. Its protein is CATSDKRDRDGPYEQYF. The V and J genes are TRBV24-1 and TRBJ2-7; 9 bases agree with TRBD1. Germline lookup yields CDR1 KGHDR and CDR2 SFDVKD. Germline trimming cut 4 bases from V and 2 bases from J; bases unmatched to any gene: 11. This CDR3 spans 17 amino acids.

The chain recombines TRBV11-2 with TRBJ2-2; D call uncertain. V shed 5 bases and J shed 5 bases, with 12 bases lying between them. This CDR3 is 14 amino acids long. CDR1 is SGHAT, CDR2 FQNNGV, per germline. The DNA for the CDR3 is TGTGCCAGCAGCACCGGGCCTCGGACCGGGGAGCTGTTTTTT. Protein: CASSTGPRTGELFF.

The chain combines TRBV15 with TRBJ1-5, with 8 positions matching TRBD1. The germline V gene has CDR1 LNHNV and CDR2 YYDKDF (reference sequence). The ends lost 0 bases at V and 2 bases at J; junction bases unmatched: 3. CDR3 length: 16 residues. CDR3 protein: CATSREDRDGNQPQHF. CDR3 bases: TGTGCCACCAGCAGAGAGGACAGGGACGGCAATCAGCCCCAGCATTTT.

CDR3 region: CASSTGGANYGYTF. In nucleotides, the CDR3 is TGTGCCAGCAGTACCGGGGGTGCCAACTATGGCTACACCTTC. This chain uses TRBV28 with TRBJ1-2, with D possibly TRBD1 on 5 matching bases. Trimming left V 5 bases short and J 2 bases short, with 12 bases between. The germline gives CDR1 MDHEN, CDR2 SYDVKM. This CDR3 comprises 14 residues.

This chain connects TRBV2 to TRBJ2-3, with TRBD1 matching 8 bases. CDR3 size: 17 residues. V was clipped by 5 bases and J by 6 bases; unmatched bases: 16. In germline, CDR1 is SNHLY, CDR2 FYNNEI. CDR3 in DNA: TGTGCCAGCAGTAGGACAGGGCTAACCTTACAGTTTGATACGCAGTATTTT. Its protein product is CASSRTGLTLQFDTQYF.

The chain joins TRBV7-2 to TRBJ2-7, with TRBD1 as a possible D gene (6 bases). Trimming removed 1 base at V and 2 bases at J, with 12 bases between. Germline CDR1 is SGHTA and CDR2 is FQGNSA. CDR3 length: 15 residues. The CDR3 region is CASSLGRTDTYEQYF. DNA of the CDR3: TGTGCCAGCAGCTTAGGGAGGACAGATACCTACGAGCAGTACTTC.

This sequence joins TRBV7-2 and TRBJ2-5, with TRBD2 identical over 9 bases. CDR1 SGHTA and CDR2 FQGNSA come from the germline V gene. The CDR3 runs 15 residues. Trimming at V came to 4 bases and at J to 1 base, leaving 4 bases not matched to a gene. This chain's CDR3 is CASSSPSGIQETQYF. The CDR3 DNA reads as TGTGCCAGCAGCTCCCCTAGCGGGATCCAAGAGACCCAGTACTTC.

CDR3 nucleotides: TGTGCCATCAGCTTAGACAGGGGGAACACTGAAGCTTTCTTT. This sequence encodes CAISLDRGNTEAFF. V and J are TRBV28 and TRBJ1-1, with 8 bases fitting TRBD1. J was trimmed by 1 base and V by 10 bases; bases with no gene match: 8. There are 14 residues in the CDR3. Germline loops: CDR1 MDHEN, CDR2 SYDVKM. The variable domain in full, with the rest retrieved from reference TRBV28 and TRBJ1-1, is DVKVTQSSRYLVKRTGEKVFLECVQDMDHENMFWYRQDPGLGLRLIYFSYDVKMKEKGDIPEGYSVSREKKERFSLILESASTNQTSMYLCAISLDRGNTEAFFGQGTRLTVV.

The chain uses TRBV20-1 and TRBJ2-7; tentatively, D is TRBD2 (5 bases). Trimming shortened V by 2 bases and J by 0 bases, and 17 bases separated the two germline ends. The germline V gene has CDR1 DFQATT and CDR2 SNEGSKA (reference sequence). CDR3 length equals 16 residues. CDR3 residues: CSARPPDRRSSYEQYF. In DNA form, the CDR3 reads TGCAGTGCTAGACCACCCGACCGGAGGAGCTCCTACGAGCAGTACTTC.

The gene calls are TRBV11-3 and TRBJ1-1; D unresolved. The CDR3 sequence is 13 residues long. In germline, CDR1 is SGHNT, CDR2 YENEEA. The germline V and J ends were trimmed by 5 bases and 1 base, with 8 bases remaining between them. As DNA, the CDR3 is TGTGCCAGCAGCCCAGGCGCGAACACTGAAGCTTTCTTT. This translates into CASSPGANTEAFF.

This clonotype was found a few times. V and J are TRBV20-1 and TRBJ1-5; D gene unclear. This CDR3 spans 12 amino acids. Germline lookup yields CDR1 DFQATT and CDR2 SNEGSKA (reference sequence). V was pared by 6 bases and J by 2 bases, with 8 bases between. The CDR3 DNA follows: TGCAGTGCCTCCCCAGGCAATCAGCCCCAGCATTTT. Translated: CSASPGNQPQHF.

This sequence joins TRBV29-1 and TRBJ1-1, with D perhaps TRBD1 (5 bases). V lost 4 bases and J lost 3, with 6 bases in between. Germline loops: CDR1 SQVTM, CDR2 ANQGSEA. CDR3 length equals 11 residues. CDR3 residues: CSVVRDTEAFF. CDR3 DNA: TGCAGCGTTGTCAGGGACACTGAAGCTTTCTTT.

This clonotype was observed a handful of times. The chain's CDR3 is CSASPPVYGTTSGDYGYTF. The CDR3 coding sequence is TGCAGTGCTAGTCCCCCCGTTTACGGGACCACCTCTGGAGACTATGGCTACACCTTC. The gene calls are TRBV20-1 and TRBJ1-2; tentatively, D is TRBD1 (5 bases). The V gene lost 3 bases and the J gene lost 3 bases, with 29 bases spanning the gap. This CDR3 has 19 residues. Germline V CDR1 and CDR2: DFQATT, SNEGSKA (reference sequence).

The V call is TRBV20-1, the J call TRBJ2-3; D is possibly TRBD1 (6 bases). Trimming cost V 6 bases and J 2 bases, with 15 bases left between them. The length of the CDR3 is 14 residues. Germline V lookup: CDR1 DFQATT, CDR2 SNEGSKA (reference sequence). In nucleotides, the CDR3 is TGCAGTGCCTGGACAGAAACTTCCACAGATACGCAGTATTTT. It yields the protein CSAWTETSTDTQYF.

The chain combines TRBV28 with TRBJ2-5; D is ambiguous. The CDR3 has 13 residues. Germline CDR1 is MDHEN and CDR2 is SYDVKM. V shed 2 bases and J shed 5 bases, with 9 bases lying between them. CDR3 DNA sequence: TGTGCCAGCAGTTTAGCAGGTTTCGAGACCCAGTACTTC. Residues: CASSLAGFETQYF.

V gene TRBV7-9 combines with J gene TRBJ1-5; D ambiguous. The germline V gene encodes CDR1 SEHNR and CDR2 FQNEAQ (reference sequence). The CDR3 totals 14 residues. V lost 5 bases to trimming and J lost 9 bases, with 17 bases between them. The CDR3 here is CASSPSGRARPQHF. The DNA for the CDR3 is TGTGCCAGCAGCCCCTCAGGACGGGCGCGGCCCCAGCATTTT.

The CDR3 loop is CATGPTRNSPLHF. The CDR3 DNA reads TGTGCCACAGGTCCTACCCGTAATTCACCCCTCCACTTT. The rearrangement uses TRBV27 and TRBJ1-6, with D uncertain. This CDR3 is 13 amino acids long. The germline V and J ends were trimmed by 10 bases and 6 bases, with 13 bases remaining between them. Germline CDR1 reads MNHEY; CDR2 reads SMNVEV (reference sequence).

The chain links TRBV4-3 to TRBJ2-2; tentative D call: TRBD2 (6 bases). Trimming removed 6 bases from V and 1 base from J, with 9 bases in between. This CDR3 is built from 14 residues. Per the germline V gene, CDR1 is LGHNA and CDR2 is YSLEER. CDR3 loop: CASRVAENTGELFF. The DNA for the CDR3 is TGCGCCAGCAGAGTAGCGGAGAACACCGGGGAGCTGTTTTTT.